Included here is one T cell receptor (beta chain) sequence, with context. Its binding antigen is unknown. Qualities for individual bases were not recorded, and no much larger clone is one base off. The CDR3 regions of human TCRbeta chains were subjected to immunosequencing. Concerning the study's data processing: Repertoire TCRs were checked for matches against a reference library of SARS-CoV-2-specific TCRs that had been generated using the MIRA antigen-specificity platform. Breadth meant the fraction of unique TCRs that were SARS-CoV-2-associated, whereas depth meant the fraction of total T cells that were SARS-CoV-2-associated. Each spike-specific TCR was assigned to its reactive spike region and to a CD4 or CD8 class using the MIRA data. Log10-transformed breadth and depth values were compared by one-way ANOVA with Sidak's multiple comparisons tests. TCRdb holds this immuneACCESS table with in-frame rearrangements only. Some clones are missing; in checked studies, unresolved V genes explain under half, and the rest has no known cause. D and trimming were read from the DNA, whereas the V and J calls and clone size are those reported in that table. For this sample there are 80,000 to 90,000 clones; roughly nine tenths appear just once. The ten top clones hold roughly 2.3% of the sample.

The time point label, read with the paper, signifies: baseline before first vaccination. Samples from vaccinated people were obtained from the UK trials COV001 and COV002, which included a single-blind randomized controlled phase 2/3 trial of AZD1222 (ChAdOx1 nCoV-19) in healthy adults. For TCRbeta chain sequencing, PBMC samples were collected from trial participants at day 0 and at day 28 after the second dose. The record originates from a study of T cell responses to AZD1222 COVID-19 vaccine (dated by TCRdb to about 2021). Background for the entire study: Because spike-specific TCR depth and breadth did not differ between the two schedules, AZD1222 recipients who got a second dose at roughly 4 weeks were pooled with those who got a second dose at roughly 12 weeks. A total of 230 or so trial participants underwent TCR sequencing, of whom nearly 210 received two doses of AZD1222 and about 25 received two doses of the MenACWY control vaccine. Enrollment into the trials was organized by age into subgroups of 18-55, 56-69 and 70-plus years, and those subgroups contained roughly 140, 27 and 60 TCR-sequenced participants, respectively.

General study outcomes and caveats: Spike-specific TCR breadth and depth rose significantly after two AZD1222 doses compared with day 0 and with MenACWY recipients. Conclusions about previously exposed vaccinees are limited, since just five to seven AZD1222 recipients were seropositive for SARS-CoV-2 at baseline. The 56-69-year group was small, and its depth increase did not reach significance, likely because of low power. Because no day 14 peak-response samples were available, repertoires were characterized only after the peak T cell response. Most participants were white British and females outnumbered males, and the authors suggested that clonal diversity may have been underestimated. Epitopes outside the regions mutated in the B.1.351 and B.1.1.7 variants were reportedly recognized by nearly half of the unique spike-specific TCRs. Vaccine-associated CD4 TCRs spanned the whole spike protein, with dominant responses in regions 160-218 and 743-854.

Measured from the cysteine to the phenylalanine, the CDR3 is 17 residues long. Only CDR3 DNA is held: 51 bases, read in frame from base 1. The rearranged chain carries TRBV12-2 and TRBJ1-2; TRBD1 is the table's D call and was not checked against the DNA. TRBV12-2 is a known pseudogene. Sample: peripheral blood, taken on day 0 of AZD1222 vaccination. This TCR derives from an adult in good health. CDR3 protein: CASRLGTGLTTNYGYTF. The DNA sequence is TGTGCAAGTCGCTTAGGGACAGGGCTGACTACTAACTATGGCTACACCTTC.